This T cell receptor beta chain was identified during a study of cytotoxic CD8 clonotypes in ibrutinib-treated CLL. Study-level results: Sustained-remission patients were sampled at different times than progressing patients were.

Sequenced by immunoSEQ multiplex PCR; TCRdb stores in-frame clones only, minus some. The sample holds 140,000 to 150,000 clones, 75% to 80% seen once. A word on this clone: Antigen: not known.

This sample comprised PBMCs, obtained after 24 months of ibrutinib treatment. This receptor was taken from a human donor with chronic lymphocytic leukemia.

The CDR3: CATSGGRETDTQYF. The CDR3 nucleotides read TGTGCCACCTCGGGCGGGAGGGAAACAGATACGCAGTATTTT. The rearrangement links TRBV15 to TRBJ2-3; 9 nucleotides align to TRBD2. Germline V gene data show CDR1 as LNHNV and CDR2 as YYDKDF (reference sequence). CDR3 length: 14 residues. V was pared by 8 bases and J by 3 bases, with 6 bases of the junction left unmatched.